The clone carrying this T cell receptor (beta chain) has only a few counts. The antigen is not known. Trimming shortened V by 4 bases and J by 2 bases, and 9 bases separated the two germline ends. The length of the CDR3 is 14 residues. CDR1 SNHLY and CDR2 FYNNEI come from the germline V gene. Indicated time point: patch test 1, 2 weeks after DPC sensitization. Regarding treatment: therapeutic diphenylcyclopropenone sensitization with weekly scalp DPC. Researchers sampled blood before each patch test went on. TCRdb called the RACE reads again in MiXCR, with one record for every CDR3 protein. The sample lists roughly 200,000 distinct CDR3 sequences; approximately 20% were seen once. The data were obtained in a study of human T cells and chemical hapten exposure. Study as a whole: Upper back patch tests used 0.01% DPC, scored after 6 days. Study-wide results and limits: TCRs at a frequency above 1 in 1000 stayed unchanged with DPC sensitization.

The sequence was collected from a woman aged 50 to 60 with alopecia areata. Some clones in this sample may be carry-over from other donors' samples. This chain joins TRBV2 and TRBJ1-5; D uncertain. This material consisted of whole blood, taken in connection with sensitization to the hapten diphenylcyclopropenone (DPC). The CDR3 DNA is TGTGCCAGCAGTGTAACCGGAGGCAATCAGCCCCAGCATTTT. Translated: CASSVTGGNQPQHF.